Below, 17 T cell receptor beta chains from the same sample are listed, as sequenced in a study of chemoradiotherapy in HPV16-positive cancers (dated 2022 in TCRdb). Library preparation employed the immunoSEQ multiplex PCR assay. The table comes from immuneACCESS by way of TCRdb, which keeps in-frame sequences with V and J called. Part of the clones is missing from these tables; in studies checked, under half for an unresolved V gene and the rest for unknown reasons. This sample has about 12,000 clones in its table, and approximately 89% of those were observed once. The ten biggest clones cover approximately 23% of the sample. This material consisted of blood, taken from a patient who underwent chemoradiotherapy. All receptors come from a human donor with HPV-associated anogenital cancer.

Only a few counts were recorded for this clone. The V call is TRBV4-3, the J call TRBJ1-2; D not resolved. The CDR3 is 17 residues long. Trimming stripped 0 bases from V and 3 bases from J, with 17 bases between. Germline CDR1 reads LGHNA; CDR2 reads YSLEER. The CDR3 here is CASSQDSAAAPYYGYTF. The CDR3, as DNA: TGCGCCAGCAGCCAAGATTCTGCGGCAGCACCTTACTATGGCTACACCTTC.

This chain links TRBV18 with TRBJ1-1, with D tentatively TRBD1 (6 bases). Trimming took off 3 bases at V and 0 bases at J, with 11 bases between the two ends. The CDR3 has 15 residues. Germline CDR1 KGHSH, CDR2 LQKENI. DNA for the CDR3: TGTGCCAGCTCACCCGCAGGGGCTCTGAACACTGAAGCTTTCTTT. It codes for CASSPAGALNTEAFF.

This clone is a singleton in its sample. The CDR3 spells CASSLAGYEQYF. CDR3 DNA: TGTGCCAGCAGCTTAGCCGGCTACGAGCAGTACTTC. The chain is built from TRBV11-2 and TRBJ2-7, with D unclear. CDR1 and CDR2 from the germline V gene are SGHAT and FQNNGV. Deletions cut 1 base from V and 3 bases from J, with 4 bases between. CDR3 size: 12 residues.

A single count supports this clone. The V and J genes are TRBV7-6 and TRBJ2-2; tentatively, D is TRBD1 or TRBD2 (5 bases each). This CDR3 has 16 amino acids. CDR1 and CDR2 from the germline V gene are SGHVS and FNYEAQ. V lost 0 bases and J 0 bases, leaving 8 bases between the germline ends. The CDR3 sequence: CASSLAVGANTGELFF. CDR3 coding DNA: TGTGCCAGCAGCTTAGCGGTGGGGGCGAACACCGGGGAGCTGTTTTTT. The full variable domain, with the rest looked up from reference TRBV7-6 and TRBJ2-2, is GAGVSQSPRYKVTKRGQDVALRCDPISGHVSLYWYRQALGQGPEFLTYFNYEAQQDKSGLPNDRFSAERPEGSISTLTIQRTEQRDSAMYRCASSLAVGANTGELFFGEGSRLTVL.

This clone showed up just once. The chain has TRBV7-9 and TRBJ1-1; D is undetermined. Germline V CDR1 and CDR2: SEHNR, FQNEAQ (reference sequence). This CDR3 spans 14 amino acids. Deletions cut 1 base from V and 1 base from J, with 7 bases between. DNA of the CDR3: TGTGCCAGCAGCTTAGAGAGTCGGAACACTGAAGCTTTCTTT. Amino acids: CASSLESRNTEAFF.

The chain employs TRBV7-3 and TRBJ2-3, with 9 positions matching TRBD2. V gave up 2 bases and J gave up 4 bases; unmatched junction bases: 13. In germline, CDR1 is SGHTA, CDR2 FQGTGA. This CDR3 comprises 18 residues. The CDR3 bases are TGTGCCAGCAGCTTAGGAGGTGGAGCGGGAGGAAGGGCAGATACGCAGTATTTT. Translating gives CASSLGGGAGGRADTQYF.

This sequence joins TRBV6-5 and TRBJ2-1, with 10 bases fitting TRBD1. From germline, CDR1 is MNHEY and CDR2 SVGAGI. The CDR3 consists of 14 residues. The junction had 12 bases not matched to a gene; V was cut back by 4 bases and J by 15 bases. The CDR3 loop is CASSLTSGTGERFF. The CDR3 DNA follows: TGTGCCAGCAGTTTGACCTCCGGGACAGGGGAAAGGTTCTTC.

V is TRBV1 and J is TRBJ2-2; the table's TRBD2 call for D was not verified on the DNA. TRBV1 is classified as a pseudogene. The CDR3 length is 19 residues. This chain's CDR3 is CTSSPREELAGPNTGELFF. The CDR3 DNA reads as TGCACCAGCAGCCCAAGGGAGGAGCTAGCGGGGCCGAACACCGGGGAGCTGTTTTTT.

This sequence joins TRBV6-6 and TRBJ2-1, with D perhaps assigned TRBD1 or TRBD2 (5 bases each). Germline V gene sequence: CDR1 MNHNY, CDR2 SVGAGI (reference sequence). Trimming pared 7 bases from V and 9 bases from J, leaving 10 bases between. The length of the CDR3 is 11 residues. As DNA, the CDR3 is TGTGCCAGCACGGTAGGGACTGAGCAGTTCTTC. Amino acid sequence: CASTVGTEQFF.

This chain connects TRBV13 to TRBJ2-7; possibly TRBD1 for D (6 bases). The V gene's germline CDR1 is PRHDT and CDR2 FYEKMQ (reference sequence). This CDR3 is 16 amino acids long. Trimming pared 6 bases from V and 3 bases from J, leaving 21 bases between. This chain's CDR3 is CASSAIIRGTIYEQYF. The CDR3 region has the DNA TGTGCCAGCAGTGCCATAATACGAGGGACAATCTACGAGCAGTACTTC.

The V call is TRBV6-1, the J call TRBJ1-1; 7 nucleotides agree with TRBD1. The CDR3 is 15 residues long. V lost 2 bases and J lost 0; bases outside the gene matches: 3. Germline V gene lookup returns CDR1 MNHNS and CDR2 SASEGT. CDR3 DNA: TGTGCCAGCAGTGAACTACAGGGGTTGAACACTGAAGCTTTCTTT. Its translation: CASSELQGLNTEAFF.

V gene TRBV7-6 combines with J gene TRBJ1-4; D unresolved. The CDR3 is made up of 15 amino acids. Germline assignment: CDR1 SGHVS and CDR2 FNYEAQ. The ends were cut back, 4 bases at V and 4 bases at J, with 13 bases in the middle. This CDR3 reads CASSSYDGINEKLFF. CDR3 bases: TGTGCCAGCAGCTCGTACGACGGGATTAATGAAAAACTGTTTTTT.

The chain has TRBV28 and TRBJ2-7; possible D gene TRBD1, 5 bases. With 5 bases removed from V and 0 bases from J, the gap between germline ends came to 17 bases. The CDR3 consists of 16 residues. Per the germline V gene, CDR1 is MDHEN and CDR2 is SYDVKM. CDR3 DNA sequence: TGTGCCAGCAGTAATCGCGACAGAATCCTCTCCTACGAGCAGTACTTC. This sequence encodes CASSNRDRILSYEQYF. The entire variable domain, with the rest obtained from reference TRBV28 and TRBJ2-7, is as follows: DVKVTQSSRYLVKRTGEKVFLECVQDMDHENMFWYRQDPGLGLRLIYFSYDVKMKEKGDIPEGYSVSREKKERFSLILESASTNQTSMYLCASSNRDRILSYEQYFGPGTRLTVT.

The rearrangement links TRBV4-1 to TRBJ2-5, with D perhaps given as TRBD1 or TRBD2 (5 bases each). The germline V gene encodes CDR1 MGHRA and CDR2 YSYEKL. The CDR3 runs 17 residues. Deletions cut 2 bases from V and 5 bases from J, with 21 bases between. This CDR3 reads CASSQLPFRDGRETQYF. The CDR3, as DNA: TGCGCCAGCAGCCAATTACCGTTCCGGGACGGCCGGGAGACCCAGTACTTC.

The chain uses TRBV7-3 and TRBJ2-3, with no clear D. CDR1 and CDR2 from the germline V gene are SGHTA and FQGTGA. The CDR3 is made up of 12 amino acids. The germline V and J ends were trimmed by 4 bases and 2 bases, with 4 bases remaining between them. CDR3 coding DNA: TGTGCCAGCAGCTCAAACACAGATACGCAGTATTTT. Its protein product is CASSSNTDTQYF.

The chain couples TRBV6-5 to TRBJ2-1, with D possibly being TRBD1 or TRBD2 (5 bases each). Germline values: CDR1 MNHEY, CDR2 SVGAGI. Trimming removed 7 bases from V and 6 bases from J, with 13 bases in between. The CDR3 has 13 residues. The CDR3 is CASIGTGPNEQFF. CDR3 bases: TGTGCCAGCATAGGGACCGGCCCCAATGAGCAGTTCTTC.

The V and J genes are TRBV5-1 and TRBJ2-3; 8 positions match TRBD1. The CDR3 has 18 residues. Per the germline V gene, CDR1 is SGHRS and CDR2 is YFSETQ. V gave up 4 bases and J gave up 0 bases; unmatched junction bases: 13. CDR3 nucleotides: TGCGCCAGCAGCCTATGGACAGGGATAGGGATTAGCACAGATACGCAGTATTTT. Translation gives CASSLWTGIGISTDTQYF.